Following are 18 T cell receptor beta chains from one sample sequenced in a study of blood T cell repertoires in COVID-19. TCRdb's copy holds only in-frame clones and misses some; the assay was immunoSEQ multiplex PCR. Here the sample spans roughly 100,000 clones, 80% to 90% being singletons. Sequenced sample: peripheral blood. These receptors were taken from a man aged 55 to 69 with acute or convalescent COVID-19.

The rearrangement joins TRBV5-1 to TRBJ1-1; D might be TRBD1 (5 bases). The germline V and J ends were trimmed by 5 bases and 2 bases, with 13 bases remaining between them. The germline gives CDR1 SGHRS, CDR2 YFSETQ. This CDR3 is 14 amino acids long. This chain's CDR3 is CASRSPGGNTEAFF. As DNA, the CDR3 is TGCGCCAGCAGATCGCCGGGGGGAAACACTGAAGCTTTCTTT.

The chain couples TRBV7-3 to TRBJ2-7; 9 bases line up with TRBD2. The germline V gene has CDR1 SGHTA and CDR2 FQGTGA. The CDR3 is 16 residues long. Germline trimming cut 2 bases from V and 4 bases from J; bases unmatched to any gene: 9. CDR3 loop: CASSLFGPGLAYEQYF. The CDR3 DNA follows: TGTGCCAGCAGCTTATTTGGTCCCGGACTAGCGTACGAGCAGTACTTC.

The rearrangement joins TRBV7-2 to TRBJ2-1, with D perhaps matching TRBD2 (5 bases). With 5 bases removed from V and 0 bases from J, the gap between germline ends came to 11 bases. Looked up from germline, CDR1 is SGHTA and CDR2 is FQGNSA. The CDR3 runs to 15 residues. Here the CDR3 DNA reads TGTGCCAGCAGCCTCGGGGTTAGCTCCTACAATGAGCAGTTCTTC. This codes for CASSLGVSSYNEQFF.

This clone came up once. The CDR3 loop reads CASSPPQGATPYGYTF. CDR3 coding DNA: TGTGCCAGCAGCCCGCCACAGGGGGCTACCCCCTATGGCTACACCTTC. This sequence joins TRBV7-6 and TRBJ1-2; 9 bases match TRBD1. The ends lost 5 bases at V and 4 bases at J; junction bases unmatched: 11. The CDR3 sequence is 16 residues long. Per the germline V gene, CDR1 is SGHVS and CDR2 is FNYEAQ.

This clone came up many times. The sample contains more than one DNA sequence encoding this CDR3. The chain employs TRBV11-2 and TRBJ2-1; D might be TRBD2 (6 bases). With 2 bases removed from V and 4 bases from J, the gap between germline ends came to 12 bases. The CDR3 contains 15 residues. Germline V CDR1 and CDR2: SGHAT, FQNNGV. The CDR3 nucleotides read TGTGCCAGCAGCTTAAGCGGCGGGACTTACAATGAGCAGTTCTTC. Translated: CASSLSGGTYNEQFF.

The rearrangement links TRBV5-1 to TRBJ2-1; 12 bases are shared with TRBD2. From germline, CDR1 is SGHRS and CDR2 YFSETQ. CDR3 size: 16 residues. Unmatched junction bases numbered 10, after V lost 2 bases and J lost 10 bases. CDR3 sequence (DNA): TGCGCCAGCAGCTTCGGGTCTAGCGGGGGGGCCTGGGAGCAGTTCTTC. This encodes CASSFGSSGGAWEQFF.

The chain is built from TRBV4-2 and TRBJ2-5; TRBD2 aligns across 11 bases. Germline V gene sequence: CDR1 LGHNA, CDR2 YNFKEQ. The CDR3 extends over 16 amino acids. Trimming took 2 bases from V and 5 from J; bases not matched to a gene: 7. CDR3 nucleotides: TGTGCCAGCAGCCAAAGTAGCGGGGGGGCCGGGGAGACCCAGTACTTC. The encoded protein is CASSQSSGGAGETQYF.

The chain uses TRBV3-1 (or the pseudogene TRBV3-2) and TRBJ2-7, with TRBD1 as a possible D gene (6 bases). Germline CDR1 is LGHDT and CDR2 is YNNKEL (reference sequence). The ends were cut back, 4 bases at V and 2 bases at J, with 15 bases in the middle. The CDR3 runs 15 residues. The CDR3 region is CASSLGLRTAYEQYF. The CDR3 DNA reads TGTGCCAGCAGCCTTGGATTGAGGACAGCCTACGAGCAGTACTTC.

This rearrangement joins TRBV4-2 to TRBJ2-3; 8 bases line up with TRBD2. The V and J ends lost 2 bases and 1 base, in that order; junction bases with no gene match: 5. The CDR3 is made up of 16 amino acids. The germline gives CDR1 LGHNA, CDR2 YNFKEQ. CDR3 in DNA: TGTGCCAGCAGCCAAAATCCGCGGGGGGGCACAGATACGCAGTATTTT. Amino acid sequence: CASSQNPRGGTDTQYF.

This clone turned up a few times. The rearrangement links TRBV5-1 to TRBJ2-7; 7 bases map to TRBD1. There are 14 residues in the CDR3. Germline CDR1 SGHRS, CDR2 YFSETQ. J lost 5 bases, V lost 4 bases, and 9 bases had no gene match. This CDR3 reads CASSPGTEGHEQYF. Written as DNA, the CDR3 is TGCGCCAGCAGCCCAGGGACAGAAGGCCACGAGCAGTACTTC.

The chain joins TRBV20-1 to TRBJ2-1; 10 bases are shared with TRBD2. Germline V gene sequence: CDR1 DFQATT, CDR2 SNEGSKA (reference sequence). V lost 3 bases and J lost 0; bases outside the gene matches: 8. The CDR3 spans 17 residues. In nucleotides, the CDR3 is TGCAGTGCTAGTGAACTAGCGGGACCGAGCTCCTACAATGAGCAGTTCTTC. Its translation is CSASELAGPSSYNEQFF.

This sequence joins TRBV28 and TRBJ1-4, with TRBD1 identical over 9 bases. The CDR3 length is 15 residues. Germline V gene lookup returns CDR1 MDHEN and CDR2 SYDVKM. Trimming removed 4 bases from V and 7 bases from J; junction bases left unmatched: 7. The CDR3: CASSSADRGGEKLFF. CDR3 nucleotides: TGTGCCAGCAGTTCCGCGGACAGGGGAGGTGAAAAACTGTTTTTT.

In DNA, the CDR3 is TGTGCCATCAGTCAGGGGCAGGATAGCACAGATACGCAGTATTTT. As protein: CAISQGQDSTDTQYF. The chain recombines TRBV10-3 with TRBJ2-3, with D tentatively TRBD1 (6 bases). Trimming pared 5 bases from V and 0 bases from J, leaving 12 bases between. This CDR3 has 15 residues. In germline, CDR1 is ENHRY, CDR2 SYGVKD.

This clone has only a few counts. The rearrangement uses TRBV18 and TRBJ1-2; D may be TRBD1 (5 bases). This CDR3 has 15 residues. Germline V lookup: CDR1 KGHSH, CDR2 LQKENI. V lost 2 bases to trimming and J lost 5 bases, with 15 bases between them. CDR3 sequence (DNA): TGTGCCAGCTCACCATCCGAAGGGGCGAAGTATGGCTACACCTTC. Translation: CASSPSEGAKYGYTF. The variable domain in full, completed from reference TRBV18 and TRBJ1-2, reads NAGVMQNPRHLVRRRGQEARLRCSPMKGHSHVYWYRQLPEEGLKFMVYLQKENIIDESGMPKERFSAEFPKEGPSILRIQQVVRGDSAAYFCASSPSEGAKYGYTFGSGTRLTVV.

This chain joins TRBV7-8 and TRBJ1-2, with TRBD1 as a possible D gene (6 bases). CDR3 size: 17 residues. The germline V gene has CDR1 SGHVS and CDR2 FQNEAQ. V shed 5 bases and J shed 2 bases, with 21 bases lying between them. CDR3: CASSRYRAPFLNYGYTF. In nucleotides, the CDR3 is TGTGCCAGCAGCCGCTACAGGGCTCCTTTCTTGAACTATGGCTACACCTTC.

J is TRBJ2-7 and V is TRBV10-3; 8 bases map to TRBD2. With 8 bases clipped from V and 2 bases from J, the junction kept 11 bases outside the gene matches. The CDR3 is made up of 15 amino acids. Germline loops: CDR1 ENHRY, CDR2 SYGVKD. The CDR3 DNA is TGTGCCATCGCCCCCGGGACTAGGTCGGCCTACGAGCAGTACTTC. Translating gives CAIAPGTRSAYEQYF.

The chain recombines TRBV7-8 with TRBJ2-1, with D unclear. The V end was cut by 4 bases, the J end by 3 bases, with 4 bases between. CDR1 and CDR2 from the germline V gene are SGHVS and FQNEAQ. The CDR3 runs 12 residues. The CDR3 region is CASSYYYNEQFF. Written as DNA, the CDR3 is TGTGCCAGCAGCTATTACTACAATGAGCAGTTCTTC.

CDR3 DNA: TGCGCCAGCAGAGAGTTCAGGGAACGGAAGAACGAGCAGTACTTC. Translated: CASREFRERKNEQYF. The chain employs TRBV23-1 and TRBJ2-7; possibly TRBD1 for D (5 bases). TRBV23-1 is labeled an ORF, and its function is uncertain. With 6 bases removed from V and 5 bases from J, the gap between germline ends came to 20 bases. The CDR3 runs to 15 residues.